The table lists the clone carrying this T cell receptor beta chain with a few counts. At one boundary the junction diverges from the germline segment, which might be a read error. CDR3 length: 12 residues. Germline CDR1 ENHRY, CDR2 SYGVKD. The cDNA came from 5'RACE, which used 10-nucleotide random UMIs. TCRdb reprocessed the 5' RACE reads via MiXCR and lists one record per CDR3 protein. The sample has over 60,000 distinct CDR3 sequences; more than 4% are singletons. The entry originates in a study of neurological immune-mediated disorders. Study as a whole: The multiple sclerosis group of 34 included approximately 30 relapsing-remitting and 3 secondary progressive patients.

Material for sequencing was PBMCs. V and J are TRBV10-3 and TRBJ1-5, with a weak D call TRBD1 (6 bases). This clonotype originated in a woman in her forties or fifties with multiple sclerosis. CDR3 residues: CAIAGANQPQNF. In DNA, the CDR3 is TGTGCCATCGCAGGGGCCAATCAGCCCCAGAATTTT.